This record looks at one TCR beta chain sequence and its context. Its antigen is currently unknown. The data derive from a study of cytomegalovirus exposure and HLA in healthy donors. Whole-study results and caveats: In an earlier analysis, productive rearrangement rates for most beta V segments clustered near 87% or 30%. Later findings reportedly placed an Asian-associated ancestry cluster below the roughly 670-donor mean for N-insertions. Most TCR sequences were rare, but some public TCRs occurred in many donors.

PCR used 60 Vbeta primers and 13 Jbeta primers. Clones were sequenced by immunoSEQ multiplex PCR, and TCRdb holds only the in-frame ones, with some missing. Found here are over 100,000 clones, 75% to 90% of them singletons; the top ten hold approximately 2.4%. The receptor comes from a man aged 40-50 years in good health and CMV-seronegative. Input material: PBMCs.

The CDR3 DNA reads TGCGCCAGCAGCCGGATCGGGGGTAGCAATCAGCCCCAGCATTTT. It yields the protein CASSRIGGSNQPQHF. The chain joins TRBV5-1 to TRBJ1-5; the D gene is possibly TRBD1 (5 bases). The CDR3 extends over 15 amino acids. V was pared by 4 bases and J by 0 bases, with 11 bases between. Germline loops: CDR1 SGHRS, CDR2 YFSETQ.